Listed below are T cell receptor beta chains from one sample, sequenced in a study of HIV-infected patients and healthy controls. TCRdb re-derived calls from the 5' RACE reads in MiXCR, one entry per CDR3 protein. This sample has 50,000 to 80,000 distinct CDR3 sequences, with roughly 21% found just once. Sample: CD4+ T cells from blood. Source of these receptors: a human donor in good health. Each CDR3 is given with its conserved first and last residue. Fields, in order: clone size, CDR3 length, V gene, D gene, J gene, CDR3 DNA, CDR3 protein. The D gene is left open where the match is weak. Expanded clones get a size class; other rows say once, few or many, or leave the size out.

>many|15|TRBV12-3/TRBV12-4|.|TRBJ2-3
TGTGCCAGCACCCCTACAAGGGGTTTCACAGATACGCAGTATTTT
CASTPTRGFTDTQYF
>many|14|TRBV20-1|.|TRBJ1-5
TGCAGTGTTATAGGGGGGGGTAGCAATCAGCCCCAGCATTTT
CSVIGGGSNQPQHF
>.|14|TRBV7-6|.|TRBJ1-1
TGTGCCAGCAGCTTAACCGACAGCAACACTGAAGCTTTCTTT
CASSLTDSNTEAFF
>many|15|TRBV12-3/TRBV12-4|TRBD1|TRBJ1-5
TGTGCCAGCAGTTTAAACTTCGCAGGGGGACAGCCCCAGCATTTT
CASSLNFAGGQPQHF
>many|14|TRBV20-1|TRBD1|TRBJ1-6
TGCAGTGCTAGAGATCTCAGGGGGGATTCACCCCTCCACTTT
CSARDLRGDSPLHF
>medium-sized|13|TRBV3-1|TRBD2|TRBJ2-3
TGTGCCAGCAGCCAATCGTCAGCGGGAGGCCAGTATTTT
CASSQSSAGGQYF
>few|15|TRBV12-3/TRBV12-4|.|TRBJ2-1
TGTGCCAGCAGTTTTGAAGGGAAGGGAGGCAATGAGCAGTTCTTC
CASSFEGKGGNEQFF
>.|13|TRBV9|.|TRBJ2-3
TGTGCCAGCAGCTCAGATCACCGCGGTACGCTGTATTTT
CASSSDHRGTLYF
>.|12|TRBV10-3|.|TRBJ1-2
TGTGCCATCGCGGCGGTTTCCTATGGCTACACCTTC
CAIAAVSYGYTF
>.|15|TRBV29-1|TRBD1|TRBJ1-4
TGCAGCGTTGAAGATCTAGGGACAGGGGGTGAAAAACTGTTTTTT
CSVEDLGTGGEKLFF
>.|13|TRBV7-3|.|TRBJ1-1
TGTGCCAGCAGCTCGGGCCCTAACACTGAAGCTTTCTTT
CASSSGPNTEAFF
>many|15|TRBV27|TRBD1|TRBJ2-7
TGTGCCAGCAGTTTATGGGGACAGGGGGCGCGGGAGCAGTACTTC
CASSLWGQGAREQYF
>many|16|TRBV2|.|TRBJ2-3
TGTGCCAGATCTGGACAGTCGGGGGTCAGAACAGATACGCAGTATTTT
CARSGQSGVRTDTQYF
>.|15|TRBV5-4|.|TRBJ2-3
TGTGCCAGCAGCCCGATGGGACAAGGGGCAGATACGCAGTATTTT
CASSPMGQGADTQYF
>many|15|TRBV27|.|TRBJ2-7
TGTGCCAGCAGTCCATCTCTGGGGAACTCCTACGAGCAGTACTTC
CASSPSLGNSYEQYF
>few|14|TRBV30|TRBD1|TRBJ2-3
TGTGCCTGGAGTGTCGACAGGGTTACAGATACGCAGTATTTT
CAWSVDRVTDTQYF
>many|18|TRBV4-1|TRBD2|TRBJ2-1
TGCGCCAGCAGCCAAGATCGTGCTAGCGGGACATTGGGCAATGAGCAGTTCTTC
CASSQDRASGTLGNEQFF